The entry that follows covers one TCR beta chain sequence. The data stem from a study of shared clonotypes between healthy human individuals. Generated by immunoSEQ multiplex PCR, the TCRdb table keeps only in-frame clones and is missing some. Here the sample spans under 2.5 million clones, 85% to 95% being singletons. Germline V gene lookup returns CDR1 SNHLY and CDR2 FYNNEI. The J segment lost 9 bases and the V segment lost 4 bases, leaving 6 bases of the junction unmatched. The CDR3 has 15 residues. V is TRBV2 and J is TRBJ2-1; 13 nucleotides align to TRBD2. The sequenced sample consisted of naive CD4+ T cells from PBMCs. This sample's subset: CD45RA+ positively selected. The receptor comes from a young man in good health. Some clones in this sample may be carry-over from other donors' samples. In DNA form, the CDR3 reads TGTGCCAGCAGTGGGACTAGCGGGAGAACGGTTGAGCAGTTCTTC. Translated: CASSGTSGRTVEQFF. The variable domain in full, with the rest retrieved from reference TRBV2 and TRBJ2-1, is EPEVTQTPSHQVTQMGQEVILRCVPISNHLYFYWYRQILGQKVEFLVSFYNNEISEKSEIFDDQFSVERPDGSNFTLKIRSTKLEDSAMYFCASSGTSGRTVEQFFGPGTRLTVL.